This TCR beta chain stems from a study of T-cell reconstitution after alpha-beta-depleted transplantation in children. Study-wide findings and caveats: About two months after transplant, alpha-beta T cells reportedly came from several hundred expanded graft clones. A year had passed since transplant, and T-cell counts and diversity by then came mostly from newly produced T cells.

Unique molecular identifiers were incorporated when the TCRbeta library was constructed. One entry per CDR3 protein, called by TCRdb with MiXCR from the PCR reads. Of over 200,000 distinct CDR3 sequences in the sample, roughly 9.1% were seen once. For this clonotype: Its antigen is as yet unknown.

The germline V gene encodes CDR1 SGHKS and CDR2 YYEKEE (reference sequence). V lost 4 bases, J lost 3 bases, and 19 bases lay in between. The CDR3 totals 16 residues. This chain links TRBV5-5 with TRBJ2-5; D may be TRBD1 (5 bases). Sequenced here: PBMCs, mostly from graft donor cells, sampled 360 days after TCRalphabeta/CD19-depleted stem cell transplant. This clonotype was sampled from a male patient between 2 and 15 years old who had a stem cell transplant for acute myeloid leukemia, so the T cells may come from the graft donor. Here the CDR3 reads CASSPDWTIGEETQYF. The DNA of the CDR3 is TGTGCCAGCAGCCCAGATTGGACAATTGGGGAAGAGACCCAGTACTTC.